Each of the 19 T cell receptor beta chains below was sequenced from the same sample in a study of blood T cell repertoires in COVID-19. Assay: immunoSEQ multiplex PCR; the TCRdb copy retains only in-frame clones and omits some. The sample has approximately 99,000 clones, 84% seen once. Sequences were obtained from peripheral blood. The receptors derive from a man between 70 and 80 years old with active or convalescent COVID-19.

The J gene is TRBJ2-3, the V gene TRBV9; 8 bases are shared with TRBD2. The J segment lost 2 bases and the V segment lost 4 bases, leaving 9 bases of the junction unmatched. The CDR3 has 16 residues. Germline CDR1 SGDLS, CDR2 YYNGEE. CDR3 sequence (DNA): TGTGCCAGCAGCCTCCTTAGCGGGGAGACCACAGATACGCAGTATTTT. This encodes CASSLLSGETTDTQYF.

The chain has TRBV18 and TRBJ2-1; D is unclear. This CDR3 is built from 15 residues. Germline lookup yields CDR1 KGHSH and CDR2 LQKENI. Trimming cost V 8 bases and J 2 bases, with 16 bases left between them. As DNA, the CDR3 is TGTGCCAGCCATCATACGGTTAAACCCTACAATGAGCAGTTCTTC. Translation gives CASHHTVKPYNEQFF.

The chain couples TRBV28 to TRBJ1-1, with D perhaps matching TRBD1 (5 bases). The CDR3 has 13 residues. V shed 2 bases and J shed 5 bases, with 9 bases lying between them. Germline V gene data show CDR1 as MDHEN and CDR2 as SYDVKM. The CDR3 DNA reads TGTGCCAGCAGTTTAGTCAGGGCAACTGAAGCTTTCTTT. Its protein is CASSLVRATEAFF.

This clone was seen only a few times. The DNA of the CDR3 is TGCGCCAGCGGTTGGACGGGGTTTGATGGCTACACCTTC. Its protein product is CASGWTGFDGYTF. The chain couples TRBV5-1 to TRBJ1-2; D unclear. This CDR3 spans 13 amino acids. V was shortened by 7 bases and J by 6 bases, with 16 bases between the two germline ends. Germline V CDR1 and CDR2: SGHRS, YFSETQ.

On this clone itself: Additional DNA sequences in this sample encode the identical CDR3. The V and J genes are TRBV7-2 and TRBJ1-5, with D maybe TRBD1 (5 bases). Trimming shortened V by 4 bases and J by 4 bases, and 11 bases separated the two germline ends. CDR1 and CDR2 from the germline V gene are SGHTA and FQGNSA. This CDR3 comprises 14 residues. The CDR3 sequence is CASSSAGRNQPQHF. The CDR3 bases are TGTGCCAGCAGCTCAGCAGGGAGGAATCAGCCCCAGCATTTT.

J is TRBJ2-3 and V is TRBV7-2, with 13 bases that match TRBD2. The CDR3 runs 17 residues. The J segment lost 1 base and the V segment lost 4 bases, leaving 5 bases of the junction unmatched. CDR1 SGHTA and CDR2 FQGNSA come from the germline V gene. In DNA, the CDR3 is TGTGCCAGCAGCTCCCGACTAGCGGGGGGCCGCACAGATACGCAGTATTTT. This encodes CASSSRLAGGRTDTQYF.

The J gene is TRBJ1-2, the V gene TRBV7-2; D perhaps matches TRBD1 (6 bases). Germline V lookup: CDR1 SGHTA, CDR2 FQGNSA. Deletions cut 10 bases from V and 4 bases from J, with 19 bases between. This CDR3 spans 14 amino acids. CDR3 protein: CANPRGGAFYGYTF. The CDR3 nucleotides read TGTGCCAACCCCCGAGGGGGGGCGTTCTATGGCTACACCTTC.

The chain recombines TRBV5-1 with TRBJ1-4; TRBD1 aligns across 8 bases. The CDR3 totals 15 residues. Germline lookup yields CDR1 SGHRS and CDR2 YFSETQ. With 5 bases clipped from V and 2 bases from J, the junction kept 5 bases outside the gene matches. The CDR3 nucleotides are TGCGCCAGCAGGTGGACAGGGTCCACTAATGAAAAACTGTTTTTT. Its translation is CASRWTGSTNEKLFF.

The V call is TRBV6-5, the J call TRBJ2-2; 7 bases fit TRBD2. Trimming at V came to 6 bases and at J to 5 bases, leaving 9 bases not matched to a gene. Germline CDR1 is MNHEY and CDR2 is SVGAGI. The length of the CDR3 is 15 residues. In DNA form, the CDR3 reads TGTGCCAGCAGCTTAAGCGGGGTATCGACCGGGGAGCTGTTTTTT. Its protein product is CASSLSGVSTGELFF.

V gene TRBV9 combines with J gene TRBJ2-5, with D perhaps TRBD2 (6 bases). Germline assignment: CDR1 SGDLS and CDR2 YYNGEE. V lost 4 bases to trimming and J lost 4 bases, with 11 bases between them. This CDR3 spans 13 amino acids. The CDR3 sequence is CASSPWGVETQYF. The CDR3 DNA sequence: TGTGCCAGCAGCCCCTGGGGGGTAGAGACCCAGTACTTC. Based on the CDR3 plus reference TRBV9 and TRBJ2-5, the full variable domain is DSGVTQTPKHLITATGQRVTLRCSPRSGDLSVYWYQQSLDQGLQFLIQYYNGEERAKGNILERFSAQQFPDLHSELNLSSLELGDSALYFCASSPWGVETQYFGPGTRLLVL.

In DNA, the CDR3 is TGTGCCATACTAGACACCTCCCAGCAGCCCCAGCATTTT. This translates into CAILDTSQQPQHF. The rearrangement uses TRBV19 and TRBJ1-5; no clear D. Looked up from germline, CDR1 is LNHDA and CDR2 is SQIVND (reference sequence). The CDR3 length is 13 residues. V dropped 10 bases and J dropped 7 bases, with 17 bases sitting between them. The whole variable domain, filled in from reference TRBV19 and TRBJ1-5, reads DGGITQSPKYLFRKEGQNVTLSCEQNLNHDAMYWYRQDPGQGLRLIYYSQIVNDFQKGDIAEGYSVSREKKESFPLTVTSAQKNPTAFYLCAILDTSQQPQHFGDGTRLSIL.

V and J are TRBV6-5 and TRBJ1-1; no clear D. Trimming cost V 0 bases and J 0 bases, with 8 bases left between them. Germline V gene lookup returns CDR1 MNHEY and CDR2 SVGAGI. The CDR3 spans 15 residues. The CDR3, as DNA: TGTGCCAGCAGTTACTCGACATTCATGAACACTGAAGCTTTCTTT. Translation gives CASSYSTFMNTEAFF.

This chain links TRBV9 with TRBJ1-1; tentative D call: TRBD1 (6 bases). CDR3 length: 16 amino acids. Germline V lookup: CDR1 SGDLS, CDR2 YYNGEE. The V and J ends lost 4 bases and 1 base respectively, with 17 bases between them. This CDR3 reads CASSPRRDTSNTEAFF. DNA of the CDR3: TGTGCCAGCAGCCCAAGAAGGGACACCTCGAACACTGAAGCTTTCTTT. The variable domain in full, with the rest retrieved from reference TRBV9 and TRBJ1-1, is DSGVTQTPKHLITATGQRVTLRCSPRSGDLSVYWYQQSLDQGLQFLIQYYNGEERAKGNILERFSAQQFPDLHSELNLSSLELGDSALYFCASSPRRDTSNTEAFFGQGTRLTVV.

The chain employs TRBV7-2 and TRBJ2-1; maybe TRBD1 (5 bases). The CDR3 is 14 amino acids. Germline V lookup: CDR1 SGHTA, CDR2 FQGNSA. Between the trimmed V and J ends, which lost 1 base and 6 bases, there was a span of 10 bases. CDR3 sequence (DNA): TGTGCCAGCAGCTTAGTTTTAGGGGCCAATGAGCAGTTCTTC. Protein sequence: CASSLVLGANEQFF.

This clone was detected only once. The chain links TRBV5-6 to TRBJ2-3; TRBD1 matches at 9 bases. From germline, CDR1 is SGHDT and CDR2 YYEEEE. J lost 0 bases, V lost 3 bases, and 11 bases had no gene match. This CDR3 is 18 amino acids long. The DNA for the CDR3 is TGTGCCAGCAGCTCGATAAATTCGGGACAGGGAAGCACAGATACGCAGTATTTT. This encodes CASSSINSGQGSTDTQYF.

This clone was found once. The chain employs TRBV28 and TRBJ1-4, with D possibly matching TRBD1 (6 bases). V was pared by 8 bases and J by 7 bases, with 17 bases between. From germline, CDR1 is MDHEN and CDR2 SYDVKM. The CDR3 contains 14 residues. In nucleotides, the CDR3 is TGTGCCAGCCAAGAACAGGGTGTTAGTGAAAAACTGTTTTTT. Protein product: CASQEQGVSEKLFF.

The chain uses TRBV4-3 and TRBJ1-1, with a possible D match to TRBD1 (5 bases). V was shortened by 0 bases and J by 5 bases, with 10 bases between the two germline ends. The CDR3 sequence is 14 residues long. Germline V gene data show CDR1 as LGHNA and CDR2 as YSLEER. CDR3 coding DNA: TGCGCCAGCAGCCAAGATAGCAGGGCTACTGAAGCTTTCTTT. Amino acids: CASSQDSRATEAFF.

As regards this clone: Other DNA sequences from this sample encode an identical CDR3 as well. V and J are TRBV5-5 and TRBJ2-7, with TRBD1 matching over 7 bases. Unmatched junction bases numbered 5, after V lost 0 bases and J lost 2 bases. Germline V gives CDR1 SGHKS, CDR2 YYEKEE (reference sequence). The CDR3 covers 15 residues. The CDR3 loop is CASSLAGQTTYEQYF. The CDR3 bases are TGTGCCAGCAGCTTGGCGGGACAGACGACCTACGAGCAGTACTTC.

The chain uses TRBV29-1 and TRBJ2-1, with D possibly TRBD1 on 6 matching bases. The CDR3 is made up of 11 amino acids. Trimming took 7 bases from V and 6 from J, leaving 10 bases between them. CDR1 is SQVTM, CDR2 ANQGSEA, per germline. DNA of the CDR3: TGCAGCGGCGGACAGTCCAATGAGCAGTTCTTC. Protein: CSGGQSNEQFF.